This TCR beta chain derives from a study of blood T cell repertoires in COVID-19. Study-wide background: The analysed material was cDNA or gDNA that came from T cells, B-cell-depleted T cells, or PBMCs.

Germline V gene lookup returns CDR1 MDHEN and CDR2 SYDVKM. With 6 bases removed from V and 5 bases from J, the gap between germline ends came to 16 bases. The CDR3 totals 14 residues. The repertoire was sequenced with immunoSEQ multiplex PCR; TCRdb's copy has only in-frame clones and lacks some. Here the sample spans over 25,000 clones, approximately 92% being singletons. The rearrangement uses TRBV28 and TRBJ1-2, with a tentative D call TRBD1 (5 bases). Specimen: peripheral blood. This clonotype was obtained from a man aged 55 to 70 with acute or convalescent COVID-19. In DNA form, the CDR3 reads TGTGCCAGCAGACTCAACGTGGGGGGATATGGCTACACCTTC. Its protein product is CASRLNVGGYGYTF.